Listed below are T cell receptor beta chains from one sample, sequenced in a study of post-analysis software for immune sequencing data. TCRdb re-derived calls from the PCR reads in MiXCR, one entry per CDR3 protein. Seen here are approximately 400,000 distinct CDR3 sequences, roughly 30% observed once, and the top ten hold roughly 13%. The sample consisted of blood. Receptors were obtained from a girl aged 5 to 17 with multiple sclerosis. CDR3s include the opening cysteine and the closing phenylalanine or tryptophan. A D gene is named only where the DNA matches it firmly. Expanded clones get a size class; other rows say once, few or many, or leave the size out.

size	V	J	length	D	CDR3	DNA
once	TRBV4-1	TRBJ1-6	16	NA	CASSQEVTISGSPLHF	TGCGCCAGCAGCCAAGAAGTGACGATATCTGGTTCACCCCTCCACTTT
NA	TRBV20-1	TRBJ2-7	12	TRBD2	CSAAAAGIEQYF	TGCAGTGCTGCCGCAGCGGGGATCGAGCAGTACTTC
NA	TRBV4-3	TRBJ1-4	15	TRBD1	CASSQAGQGNEKLFF	TGCGCCAGCAGCCAAGCGGGACAGGGTAATGAAAAACTGTTTTTT
NA	TRBV28	TRBJ2-7	15	NA	CASSLSSLGSYEQYF	TGTGCCAGCAGTTTATCTTCTCTAGGTTCCTACGAGCAGTACTTC
NA	TRBV5-1	TRBJ2-3	15	NA	CASSLTGLNTDTQYF	TGCGCCAGCAGCTTGACGGGGCTCAACACAGATACGCAGTATTTT
NA	TRBV12-3/TRBV12-4	TRBJ2-7	14	TRBD1	CASRGTGGVYEQYF	TGTGCCAGCAGGGGGACAGGGGGCGTCTACGAGCAGTACTTC
few	TRBV25-1	TRBJ1-2	13	NA	CASREDVSYGYTF	TGTGCCAGCAGGGAGGACGTCTCCTATGGCTACACCTTC
NA	TRBV12-3/TRBV12-4	TRBJ1-2	17	TRBD1	CASSLAQGALPNYGYTF	TGTGCCAGCAGTTTAGCGCAGGGGGCCCTTCCTAACTATGGCTACACCTTC
NA	TRBV7-2	TRBJ1-1	15	TRBD1	CASSFRDRGWTEAFF	TGTGCCAGCAGTTTCCGGGACAGGGGGTGGACTGAAGCTTTCTTT
few	TRBV20-1	TRBJ2-7	14	TRBD1	CSASWTGAGYEQYF	TGCAGTGCTAGCTGGACAGGGGCAGGCTACGAGCAGTACTTC
few	TRBV6-5	TRBJ2-3	14	NA	CASSYGTVTDTQYF	TGTGCCAGCAGTTACGGGACTGTCACAGATACGCAGTATTTT
NA	TRBV12-3/TRBV12-4	TRBJ1-6	14	NA	CASSNRASNSPLHF	TGTGCCAGCAGTAACAGGGCTAGCAATTCACCCCTCCACTTT
NA	TRBV12-3/TRBV12-4	TRBJ2-2	14	NA	CASTLVGASGELFF	TGTGCCAGCACCCTTGTGGGGGCCTCCGGGGAGCTGTTTTTT
NA	TRBV5-6	TRBJ2-7	14	NA	CASSLGVSVYEQYF	TGTGCCAGCAGCTTGGGCGTGTCTGTATACGAGCAGTACTTC
NA	TRBV20-1	TRBJ1-2	15	NA	CSAREGVLRDYGYTF	TGCAGTGCTAGAGAGGGGGTCCTAAGGGACTATGGCTACACCTTC
NA	TRBV5-1	TRBJ2-3	15	NA	CASSGGTTVPDTQYF	TGCGCCAGCAGCGGGGGGACCACGGTGCCAGATACGCAGTATTTT
few	TRBV2	TRBJ2-1	14	TRBD1	CASSESPGGYEQFF	TGTGCCAGCAGTGAAAGTCCAGGGGGCTATGAGCAGTTCTTC
NA	TRBV9	TRBJ1-2	16	TRBD1	CASTNGGTGGEYGYTF	TGTGCCAGCACCAATGGGGGTACAGGGGGAGAATATGGCTACACCTTC
many	TRBV6-6	TRBJ1-5	15	NA	CASSYGTPSNQPQHF	TGTGCCAGCAGCTACGGGACACCTAGCAATCAGCCCCAGCATTTT
NA	TRBV4-1	TRBJ1-1	13	NA	CASGLSQNTEAFF	TGCGCCAGCGGCCTCTCCCAGAACACTGAAGCTTTCTTT
NA	TRBV19	TRBJ2-1	16	NA	CASSIEWGMGYNEQFF	TGTGCCAGTAGTATAGAATGGGGGATGGGCTACAATGAGCAGTTCTTC
NA	TRBV4-1	TRBJ1-4	16	NA	CASSLKSRSLSEKLFF	TGCGCCAGCAGCCTAAAAAGCCGCTCCTTGAGTGAAAAACTGTTTTTT
NA	TRBV14	TRBJ2-7	17	TRBD1	CASSQDPRGQGSYEQYF	TGTGCCAGCAGCCAAGATCCCCGAGGACAGGGTTCCTACGAGCAGTACTTC
NA	TRBV18	TRBJ2-5	16	TRBD2	CASSQRLAGSQETQYF	TGTGCCAGCTCGCAGAGACTAGCGGGCTCCCAAGAGACCCAGTACTTC
NA	TRBV5-6	TRBJ1-2	16	TRBD1	CASSSLKDRATYGYTF	TGTGCCAGCAGCTCCCTGAAGGACAGGGCTACCTATGGCTACACCTTC
once	TRBV7-2	TRBJ2-2	16	NA	CASSLRGGGITGELFF	TGTGCCAGCAGCTTAAGGGGGGGCGGTATCACCGGGGAGCTGTTTTTT
NA	TRBV7-2	TRBJ2-7	15	NA	CASSLWGAAGDEQYF	TGTGCCAGCAGCTTATGGGGGGCGGCGGGTGACGAGCAGTACTTC
few	TRBV2	TRBJ1-1	13	NA	CASSSRANTEAFF	TGTGCCAGCAGTTCCAGGGCGAACACTGAAGCTTTCTTT
few	TRBV4-3	TRBJ2-7	11	NA	CASSQANEQYF	TGCGCCAGCAGCCAAGCGAACGAGCAGTACTTC
NA	TRBV6-1	TRBJ1-5	14	TRBD1	CASTRDRGIQPQHF	TGTGCCAGCACCCGGGACAGGGGGATACAGCCCCAGCATTTT
NA	TRBV4-1	TRBJ2-7	15	NA	CASSSLGRAVHEQYF	TGCGCCAGCAGTTCGCTCGGCAGGGCAGTCCACGAGCAGTACTTC
few	TRBV24-1	TRBJ1-2	12	NA	CATSSPGYGYTF	TGTGCCACCAGTTCTCCAGGCTATGGCTACACCTTC
few	TRBV10-3	TRBJ2-4	13	NA	CAISNPPGSIQYF	TGTGCCATCAGTAACCCCCCCGGGAGCATTCAGTACTTC
NA	TRBV5-1	TRBJ2-7	15	NA	CASSLDEGKGYEQYF	TGCGCCAGCAGCTTGGATGAGGGGAAAGGCTACGAGCAGTACTTC
few	TRBV3-1	TRBJ2-5	15	TRBD1	CASSQAGTGSETQYF	TGTGCCAGCAGCCAAGCCGGGACAGGTTCAGAGACCCAGTACTTC
few	TRBV4-1	TRBJ1-1	15	TRBD1	CASSQAWTGGTEAFF	TGCGCCAGCAGCCAAGCATGGACAGGGGGCACTGAAGCTTTCTTT